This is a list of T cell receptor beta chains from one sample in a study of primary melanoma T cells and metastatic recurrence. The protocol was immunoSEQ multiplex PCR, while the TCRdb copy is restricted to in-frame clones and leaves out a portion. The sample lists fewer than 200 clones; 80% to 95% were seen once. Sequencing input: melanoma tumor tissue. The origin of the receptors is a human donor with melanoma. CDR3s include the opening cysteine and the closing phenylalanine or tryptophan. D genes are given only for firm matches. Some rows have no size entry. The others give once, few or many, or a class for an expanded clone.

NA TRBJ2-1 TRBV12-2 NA TGTGCCATCGGGACTAGCGGGGGGAGCTTCTACAATGAGCAGTTCTTC CAIGTSGGSFYNEQFF
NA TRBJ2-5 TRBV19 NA TGTGCCAGTAGTATAGGGGTGTGGGGAAGGATAGGAGAGACCCAGTACTTC CASSIGVWGRIGETQYF
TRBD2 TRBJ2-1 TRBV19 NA TGTGCCAGTAGCCCGAGGAGGACTAGCGGGGGGCGACGCTCCTACAATGAGCAGTTCTTC CASSPRRTSGGRRSYNEQFF
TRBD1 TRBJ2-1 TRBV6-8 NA TGTGCCAGCAGCCTCCGGACAGGGGGACGTGACAATGAGCAGTTCTTC CASSLRTGGRDNEQFF
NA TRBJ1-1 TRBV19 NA TGTGCCAGTACCGCCGGGACCGCGATGAACACTGAAGCTTTCTTT CASTAGTAMNTEAFF
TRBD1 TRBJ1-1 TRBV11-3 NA TGTGCCAGCAGCTCAGGGACAGCTTCTTTGAACACTGAAGCTTTCTTT CASSSGTASLNTEAFF
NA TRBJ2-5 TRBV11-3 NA TGTGCCAGCAGCTTGGTGATGGGAGGCGGGGAGACCCAGTACTTC CASSLVMGGGETQYF
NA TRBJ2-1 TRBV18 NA TGTGCCAGCTCACCACCTGGGCAGAGCTCCTACAATGAGCAGTTCTTC CASSPPGQSSYNEQFF
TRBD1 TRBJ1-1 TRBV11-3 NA TGTGCCAGCAGCCCTGAAAACCAGTGGGACAGGGGTCGAAGGGCTTTCTTT CASSPENQWDRGRRAFF
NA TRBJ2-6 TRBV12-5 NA TGTGCTAGTGGTTTGGTCTTGGGCCGCAGGGTTTACTCTGGGGCCAACGTCCTGACTTTC CASGLVLGRRVYSGANVLTF
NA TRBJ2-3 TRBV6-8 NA TGTGCCAGCCAACTCGGGGGGCACACAGATACGCAGTATTTT CASQLGGHTDTQYF
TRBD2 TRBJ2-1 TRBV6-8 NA TGTGTCAGCGATCTTACTAGCGGGGGGTCTGTTGAGCAGTTCTTC CVSDLTSGGSVEQFF
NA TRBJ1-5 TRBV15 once TGTGCCACGGCGCCGGGGGGCGCGAATCAGCCCCAGCATTTT CATAPGGANQPQHF
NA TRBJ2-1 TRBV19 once TGTGCCAGTAGTATGAGGGGGGCGCGCTCCTACAATGAGCAGTTCTTC CASSMRGARSYNEQFF
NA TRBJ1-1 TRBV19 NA TGTGCCAGTCGGGCCGTCCTAACTGAAGCTTTCTTT CASRAVLTEAFF
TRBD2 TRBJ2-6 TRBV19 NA TGTGCCAGTAGTATCGGGGGGACGGCCTCTGGGGCCAACGTCCTGACTTTC CASSIGGTASGANVLTF
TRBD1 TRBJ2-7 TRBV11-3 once TGTGCCAGCAGCCCCCGGGACAGGGACTCCTACGAGCAGTACTTC CASSPRDRDSYEQYF
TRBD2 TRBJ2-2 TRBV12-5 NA TGTGCCAGCACCATAGGCACTAGCGGGTATGGCGGGGAGCTGTTTTTT CASTIGTSGYGGELFF
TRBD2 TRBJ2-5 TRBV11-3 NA TGTGCCAGCAGACCGGTAAGACTAGCGGAACAAGAGACCCAGTACTTC CASRPVRLAEQETQYF
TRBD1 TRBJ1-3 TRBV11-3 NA TGTGCCAGCAGCTTAGAAACAGGGGCTGGAAACACCATATATTTT CASSLETGAGNTIYF
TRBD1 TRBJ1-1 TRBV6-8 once TGTGCCATCATGTCAGGGGGAGGTCCTGAAGCTTTCTTT CAIMSGGGPEAFF
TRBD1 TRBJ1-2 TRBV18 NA TGTGCCAGCTCACCTTCCACAGGGGTCGGCTACACCTTC CASSPSTGVGYTF
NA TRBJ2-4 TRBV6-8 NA TGTGCCAGCAGTTACGAAGCGAGGGCAGTTCAAAACATTCAGTACTTC CASSYEARAVQNIQYF
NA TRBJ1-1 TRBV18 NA TGTGCCAGCGCCCTGTTGGGGATGAACACTGAAGCTTTCTTT CASALLGMNTEAFF
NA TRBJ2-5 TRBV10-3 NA TGTGCCATCAGTGAGTCGAGTTCTGGCGGGGACTTGAAGACCCAGTACTTC CAISESSSGGDLKTQYF
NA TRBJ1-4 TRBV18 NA TGTGCCAGCTCACCAGGGGCAACTAATGAAAAACTGTTTTTT CASSPGATNEKLFF
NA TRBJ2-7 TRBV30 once TGTGCCTGGAGCCAACACGGACGGGAGCAGTACTTC CAWSQHGREQYF
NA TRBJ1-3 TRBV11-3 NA TGTGCCAGCAGCTTAATCAGCGTTAGCTCTGGAAACACCATATATTTT CASSLISVSSGNTIYF
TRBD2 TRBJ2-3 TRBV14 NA TGTGCCAGCAGCCAAGCGTTAGCGGGGGGAGAAGATACGCAGTATTTT CASSQALAGGEDTQYF
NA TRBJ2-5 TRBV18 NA TGTGCCAGCTCACCCCACCCTGGGGTCTCCGAAGAAACCCAGTACTTC CASSPHPGVSEETQYF
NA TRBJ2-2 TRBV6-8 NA TGTGCCAGCAGTTACTCGAATCCAGGGGACCGTTCCGGGGAGCTGTTTTTT CASSYSNPGDRSGELFF
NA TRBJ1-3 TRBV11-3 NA TGTGCCAGCAGCTTACAGGACAATGCCTCTGGAAACACCATATATTTT CASSLQDNASGNTIYF
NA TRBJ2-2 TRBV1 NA TGCGCCAGCAGCCAAGTTTCGGGTTCCGGCACCGGGGAGCTGTTTTTT CASSQVSGSGTGELFF
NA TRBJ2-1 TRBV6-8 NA TGTGCCAGCAACCAAAACGGAAACAATGAGCAGTTCTTC CASNQNGNNEQFF
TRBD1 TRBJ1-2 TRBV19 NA TGTGCCATCTGGACAGGCCGCTATGGCTACACCTTC CAIWTGRYGYTF
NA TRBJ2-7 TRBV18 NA TGTGCCAGCTCACCACGGGACGACGAGCAGTACTTC CASSPRDDEQYF
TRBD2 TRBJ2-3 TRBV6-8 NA TGTGCCAGCAGTTACTCGTGGGGTAGCGGGGCCTCAGATACGCAGTATTTT CASSYSWGSGASDTQYF
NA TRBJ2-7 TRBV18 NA TGTGCCAGCTCACCACAGAGGGACTCCTACGAGCAGTACTTC CASSPQRDSYEQYF
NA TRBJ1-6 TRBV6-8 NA TGTGCCAGCAGTTACTCGTTCGTCAATTCACCCCTCCACTTT CASSYSFVNSPLHF
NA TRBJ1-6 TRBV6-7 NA TGTGCCAGCAGTGAAGGTGCAGGAGGCAATTCACCCCTCCACTTT CASSEGAGGNSPLHF
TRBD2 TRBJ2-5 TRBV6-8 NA TGTGCCAGCAGTGACCGGGCGGGGGGGTACCAAGAGACCCAGTACTTC CASSDRAGGYQETQYF
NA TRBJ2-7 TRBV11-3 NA TGTGCCAGCAGCTTGGGGGAACAAAGCTACGAGCAGTACTTC CASSLGEQSYEQYF